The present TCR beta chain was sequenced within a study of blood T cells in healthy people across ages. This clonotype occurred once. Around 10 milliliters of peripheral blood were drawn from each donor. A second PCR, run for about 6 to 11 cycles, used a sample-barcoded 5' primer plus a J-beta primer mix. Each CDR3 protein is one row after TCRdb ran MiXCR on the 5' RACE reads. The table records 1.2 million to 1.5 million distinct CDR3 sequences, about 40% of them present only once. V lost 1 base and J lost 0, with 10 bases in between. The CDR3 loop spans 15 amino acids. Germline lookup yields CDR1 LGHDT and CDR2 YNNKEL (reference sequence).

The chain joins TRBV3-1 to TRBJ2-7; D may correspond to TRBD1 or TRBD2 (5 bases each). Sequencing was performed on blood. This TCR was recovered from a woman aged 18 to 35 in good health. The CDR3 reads CASSQGLGDSYEQYF. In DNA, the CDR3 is TGTGCCAGCAGCCAAGGGTTGGGGGACTCCTACGAGCAGTACTTC.